This T cell receptor (beta chain) was profiled in a study of CD8 T cells in Susac syndrome. The RNA, roughly 0.5 to 1 ug, was put through reverse transcription using random hexamers. Amplification of the TCR beta CDR3 was carried out by immunoSEQ multiplex PCR, which spanned a total of 54 Vbeta and 13 Jbeta segments. TCRdb ran MiXCR on the immunoSEQ multiplex PCR reads and lists one entry per CDR3 protein. The sample gives some 100,000 distinct CDR3 sequences, about nine tenths of which show up once; approximately 0.11% is in the top ten. The V gene lost 2 bases and the J gene lost 0 bases, with 5 bases spanning the gap. This CDR3 comprises 13 residues. The germline V gene has CDR1 DFQATT and CDR2 SNEGSKA (reference sequence).

J is TRBJ2-1 and V is TRBV20-1; D is ambiguous. The sequence was obtained from a human donor in good health. The sample comprised CD8+ T cells from PBMCs. As DNA, the CDR3 is TGCAGTGCTAGACCGCTCTCCTACAATGAGCAGTTCTTC. It encodes CSARPLSYNEQFF.